The subject of this entry is one TCR beta chain. This sample was taken from a study of blood T cell repertoires in COVID-19. Overall study context: There were acute and convalescent COVID-19 samples, and they came from the United States, Italy and Spain. From T cells, B-cell-depleted T cells, or PBMCs came the material, which was cDNA or gDNA.

Original data processing: Estimation of nucleated cell counts relied on the amplification of reference gene primers. The table came from immunoSEQ multiplex PCR; TCRdb's copy has only in-frame clones and leaves some out. For V, J and clone size, that table is used; D and trimming come from the DNA. This table holds around 150,000 clones, roughly 85% found once. Germline V gene lookup returns CDR1 MNHNS and CDR2 SASEGT. The CDR3 runs 15 residues. V was trimmed by 1 base and J by 2 bases, leaving 9 bases between them. The sequence was obtained from a human donor with acute or convalescent COVID-19. The donor label of this sample is uncertain. The V and J genes are TRBV6-1 and TRBJ1-5, with D maybe TRBD1 (6 bases). The sequencing sample was made of peripheral blood. Here the CDR3 DNA reads TGTGCCAGCAGTGAAGGACAGGCCCGCAATCAGCCCCAGCATTTT. Its protein is CASSEGQARNQPQHF.